This TCR beta chain was captured by sequencing in a study of shared clonotypes between healthy human individuals. Study-wide results and limits: The represented genetic and exposure-history diversity was limited by the small number of donors.

Clones were sequenced by immunoSEQ multiplex PCR, and TCRdb holds only the in-frame ones, with some missing. The data hold 2 million to 3 million clones, with approximately 93% observed a single time. Remarks on this clone: Antigen unknown.

The CDR3 is made up of 17 amino acids. The ends were cut back, 3 bases at V and 4 bases at J, with 21 bases in the middle. The germline gives CDR1 SEHNR, CDR2 FQNEAQ (reference sequence). Each sample came from a Caucasian adult donor living in Nashville, Tennessee. CD45RA+ naive and CD45RA-negative memory subsets were separated from CD4+ cells. The TCR originated in a man younger than 35 in good health. Some clones in this sample may be carry-over from other donors' samples. The sample was naive CD4+ T cells from PBMCs. Subset of the sample: CD45RA+ positively selected. The chain joins TRBV7-9 to TRBJ1-2, with D uncertain. For the CDR3, the DNA is TGTGCCAGCAGCTTGGTCGGGGAGAGGGCTTCCGGCTATGGCTACACCTTC. This gives the protein CASSLVGERASGYGYTF. The full variable domain, in which reference TRBV7-9 and TRBJ1-2 provide the parts outside the CDR3, is DTGVSQNPRHKITKRGQNVTFRCDPISEHNRLYWYRQTLGQGPEFLTYFQNEAQLEKSRLLSDRFSAERPKGSFSTLEIQRTEQGDSAMYLCASSLVGERASGYGYTFGSGTRLTVV.